The 10 T cell receptor beta chains reported below all come from one sample, sequenced in a study of blood T cell repertoires in COVID-19. Repertoires were generated with immunoSEQ multiplex PCR, while TCRdb's copy carries only in-frame clones and drops some. The sample has around 300,000 clones, about 85% seen once. Specimen: PBMCs or T cells enriched from blood (not recorded which). Receptor source: a woman between 50 and 59 years old who had recovered from COVID-19.

The rearrangement joins TRBV30 to TRBJ1-1; possible D gene TRBD1, 5 bases. This CDR3 has 13 amino acids. V lost 4 bases to trimming and J lost 0 bases, with 9 bases between them. CDR1 is GTSNPN and CDR2 is SVGIG in the germline V gene (reference sequence). CDR3 sequence: CAWTLDMNTEAFF. In nucleotides, the CDR3 is TGTGCCTGGACATTGGACATGAACACTGAAGCTTTCTTT.

The rearrangement joins TRBV29-1 to TRBJ1-2, with unresolved D. Trimming pared 0 bases from V and 8 bases from J, leaving 13 bases between. Germline values: CDR1 SQVTM, CDR2 ANQGSEA. The CDR3 sequence is 13 residues long. The CDR3 bases are TGCAGCGTTGAAGATCTTCTAGGGAGCGGCTACACCTTC. Translated: CSVEDLLGSGYTF.

V and J are TRBV28 and TRBJ1-5, with unresolved D. V lost 3 bases to trimming and J lost 8 bases, with 8 bases between them. The CDR3 is made up of 12 amino acids. Germline V gene lookup returns CDR1 MDHEN and CDR2 SYDVKM. CDR3: CASSFGWEPQHF. The CDR3 DNA reads TGTGCCAGCAGTTTCGGGTGGGAGCCCCAGCATTTT. The variable domain in full, completed from reference TRBV28 and TRBJ1-5, reads DVKVTQSSRYLVKRTGEKVFLECVQDMDHENMFWYRQDPGLGLRLIYFSYDVKMKEKGDIPEGYSVSREKKERFSLILESASTNQTSMYLCASSFGWEPQHFGDGTRLSIL.

This chain links TRBV10-3 with TRBJ2-1; 13 positions match TRBD2. CDR1 and CDR2 from the germline V gene are ENHRY and SYGVKD. The CDR3 has 16 residues. V shed 3 bases and J 7 bases; nucleotides not matched to a gene: 6. CDR3 nucleotides: TGTGCCATCAGTGATCGGACTAGCGGGAGCACTAATGAGCAGTTCTTC. Translation gives CAISDRTSGSTNEQFF.

This clone occurred once. The chain combines TRBV6-4 with TRBJ2-5; a weak D match, TRBD2 (7 bases). The CDR3 covers 15 residues. V gave up 4 bases and J gave up 4 bases, with 16 bases separating them. Germline values: CDR1 MRHNA, CDR2 SNTAGT. The CDR3 spells CASSVSSGTSETQYF. The CDR3 coding sequence is TGTGCCAGCAGTGTGTCAAGCGGGACATCAGAGACCCAGTACTTC.

In DNA, the CDR3 is TGTGCCAGCAGTTTACTACTGGGAGACACTGAAGCTTTCTTT. Translated: CASSLLLGDTEAFF. The rearrangement uses TRBV28 and TRBJ1-1, with D uncertain. Germline CDR1 reads MDHEN; CDR2 reads SYDVKM. Trimming cost V 2 bases and J 3 bases, with 10 bases left between them. The CDR3 runs 14 residues.

This clone was observed a few times. The genes are TRBV19 and TRBJ1-5; 7 positions agree with TRBD1. This CDR3 comprises 17 residues. The junction had 10 bases not matched to a gene; V was cut back by 1 base and J by 4 bases. Germline CDR1 is LNHDA and CDR2 is SQIVND (reference sequence). CDR3: CASSIGQGQPLNQPQHF. CDR3 in DNA: TGTGCCAGTAGTATAGGTCAGGGACAGCCATTAAATCAGCCCCAGCATTTT.

This clone was recorded at least ten times. The J gene is TRBJ1-4, the V gene TRBV4-1; D is unresolved. Trimming left V 1 base short and J 5 bases short, with 17 bases between. There are 17 residues in the CDR3. Germline lookup yields CDR1 MGHRA and CDR2 YSYEKL. CDR3 coding DNA: TGCGCCAGCAGCCAAGGGCAGATCGCCGCCTTGAATGAAAAACTGTTTTTT. This translates into CASSQGQIAALNEKLFF.

This clone was counted only a few times. The chain carries TRBV6-5 and TRBJ2-1, with a possible D match to TRBD1 (5 bases). The CDR3 covers 14 residues. Germline V gene data show CDR1 as MNHEY and CDR2 as SVGAGI. Between the trimmed V and J ends, which lost 6 bases and 6 bases, there was a span of 15 bases. As DNA, the CDR3 is TGTGCCAGCAGACACGACAGCATCAGCAATGAGCAGTTCTTC. Protein product: CASRHDSISNEQFF.

The rearrangement uses TRBV28 and TRBJ1-2; no clear D. This CDR3 comprises 14 residues. V was shortened by 1 base and J by 1 base, with 7 bases between the two germline ends. Germline CDR1 is MDHEN and CDR2 is SYDVKM. CDR3: CASSLLGDNYGYTF. CDR3 sequence (DNA): TGTGCCAGCAGTTTATTGGGCGATAACTATGGCTACACCTTC.